This T cell receptor (beta chain) was sequenced during a study of T cell repertoires in cytomegalovirus infection. Study background: Evidence of both CMV infection and a matching HLA type came from public TCR beta signatures.

TCRdb re-derived calls from the reads in MiXCR, one entry per CDR3 protein. There are fewer than 550,000 distinct CDR3 sequences in the sample; under 40% occur only once, and roughly 13% lies in the top ten. Concerning this clonotype: Its antigen is not identified. This may be a read error: a much more frequent sequence differs by one nucleotide. Likely a read error: the CDR3 ends without its conserved phenylalanine or tryptophan.

Germline assignment: CDR1 SGHTA and CDR2 FQGNSA. Trimming cost V 1 base and J 2 bases; bases outside gene matches: 10. The CDR3 has 17 residues. Study conclusions and caveats: Predominance within the ex vivo response was attributable to HLA-C-restricted CMV-specific TCR beta clonotypes. Summed frequency of shared TCR beta families picked out CMV carriers who also had the relevant HLA.

The rearrangement joins TRBV7-2 to TRBJ1-1, with TRBD1 identical over 7 bases. What was sequenced was PBMCs. The receptor was isolated from a human donor in good health (CMV status not recorded). Some clones in this sample may be carry-over from other donors' samples. The CDR3: CASSLDAKGGPNTEAFL. The CDR3 nucleotides are TGTGCCAGCAGCTTAGACGCCAAAGGGGGCCCCAACACTGAAGCTTTCTTG.